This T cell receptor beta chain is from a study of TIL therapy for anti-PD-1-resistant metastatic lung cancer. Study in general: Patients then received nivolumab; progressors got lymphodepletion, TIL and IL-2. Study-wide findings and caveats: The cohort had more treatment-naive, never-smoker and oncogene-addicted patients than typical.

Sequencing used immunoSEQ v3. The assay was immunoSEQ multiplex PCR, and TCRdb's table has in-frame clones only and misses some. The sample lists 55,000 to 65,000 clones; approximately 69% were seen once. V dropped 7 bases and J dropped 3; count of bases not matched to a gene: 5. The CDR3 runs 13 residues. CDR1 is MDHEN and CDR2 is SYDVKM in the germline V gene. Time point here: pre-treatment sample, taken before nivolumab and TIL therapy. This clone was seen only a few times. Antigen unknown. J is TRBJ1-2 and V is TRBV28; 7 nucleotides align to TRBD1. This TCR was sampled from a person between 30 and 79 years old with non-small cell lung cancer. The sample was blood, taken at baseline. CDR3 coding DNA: TGTGCCAGCACTATTGACAGGGACTATGGCTACACCTTC. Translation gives CASTIDRDYGYTF.